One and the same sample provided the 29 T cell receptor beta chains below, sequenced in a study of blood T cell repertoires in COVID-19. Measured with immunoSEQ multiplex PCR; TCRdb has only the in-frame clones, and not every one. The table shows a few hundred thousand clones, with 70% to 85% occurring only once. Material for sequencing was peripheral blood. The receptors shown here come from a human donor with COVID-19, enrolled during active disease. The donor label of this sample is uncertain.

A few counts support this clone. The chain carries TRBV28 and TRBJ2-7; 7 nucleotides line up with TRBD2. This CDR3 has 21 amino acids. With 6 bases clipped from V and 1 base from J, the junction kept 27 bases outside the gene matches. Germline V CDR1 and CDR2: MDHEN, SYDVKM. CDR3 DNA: TGTGCCAGCAGGCGCCGGGACTATATTTCCTCAGGAGAGTACGGATCCTACGAGCAGTACTTC. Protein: CASRRRDYISSGEYGSYEQYF.

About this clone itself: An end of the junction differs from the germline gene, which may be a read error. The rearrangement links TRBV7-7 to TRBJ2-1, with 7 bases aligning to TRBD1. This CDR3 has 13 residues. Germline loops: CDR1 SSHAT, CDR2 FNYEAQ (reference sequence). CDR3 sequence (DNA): TGTGCTAGCAGCCTGGGACAGAACAATGAGCAGTTCTTC. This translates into CASSLGQNNEQFF.

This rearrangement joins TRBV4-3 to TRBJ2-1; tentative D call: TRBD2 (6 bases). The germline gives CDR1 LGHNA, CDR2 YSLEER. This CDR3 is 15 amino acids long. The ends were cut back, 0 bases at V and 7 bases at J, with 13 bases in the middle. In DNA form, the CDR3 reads TGCGCCAGCAGCCAAGATTGGGACTCCAATAATGAGCAGTTCTTC. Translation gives CASSQDWDSNNEQFF.

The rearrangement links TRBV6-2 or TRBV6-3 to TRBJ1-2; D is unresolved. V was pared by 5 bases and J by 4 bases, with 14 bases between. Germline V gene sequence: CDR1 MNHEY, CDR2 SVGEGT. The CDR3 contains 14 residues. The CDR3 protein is CASSEITPPYGYTF. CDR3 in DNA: TGTGCCAGCAGTGAGATAACGCCACCCTATGGCTACACCTTC.

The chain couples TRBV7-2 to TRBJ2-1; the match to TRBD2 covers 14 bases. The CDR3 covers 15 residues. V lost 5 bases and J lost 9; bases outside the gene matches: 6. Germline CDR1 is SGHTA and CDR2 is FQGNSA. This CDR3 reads CASSTRLAGGLEQFF. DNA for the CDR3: TGTGCCAGCAGCACCCGACTAGCGGGAGGGCTTGAGCAGTTCTTC. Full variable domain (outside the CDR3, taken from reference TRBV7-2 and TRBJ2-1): GAGVSQSPSNKVTEKGKDVELRCDPISGHTALYWYRQSLGQGLEFLIYFQGNSAPDKSGLPSDRFSAERTGGSVSTLTIQRTQQEDSAVYLCASSTRLAGGLEQFFGPGTRLTVL.

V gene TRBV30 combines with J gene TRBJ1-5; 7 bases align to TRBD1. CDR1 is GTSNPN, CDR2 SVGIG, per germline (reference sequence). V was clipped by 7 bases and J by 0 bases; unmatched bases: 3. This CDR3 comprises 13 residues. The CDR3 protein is CAYRGDSNQPQHF. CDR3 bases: TGTGCCTACAGGGGAGATAGCAATCAGCCCCAGCATTTT. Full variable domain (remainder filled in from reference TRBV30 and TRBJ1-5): SQTIHQWPATLVQPVGSPLSLECTVEGTSNPNLYWYRQAAGRGLQLLFYSVGIGQISSEVPQNLSASRPQDRQFILSSKKLLLSDSGFYLCAYRGDSNQPQHFGDGTRLSIL.

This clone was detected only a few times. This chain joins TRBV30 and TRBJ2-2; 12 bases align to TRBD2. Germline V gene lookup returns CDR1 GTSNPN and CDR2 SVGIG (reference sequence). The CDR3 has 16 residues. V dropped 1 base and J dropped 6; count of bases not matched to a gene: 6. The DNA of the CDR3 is TGTGCCTGGAGTGAGGGGCTAGCGGGAGGGGCCGGGGAGCTGTTTTTT. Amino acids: CAWSEGLAGGAGELFF.

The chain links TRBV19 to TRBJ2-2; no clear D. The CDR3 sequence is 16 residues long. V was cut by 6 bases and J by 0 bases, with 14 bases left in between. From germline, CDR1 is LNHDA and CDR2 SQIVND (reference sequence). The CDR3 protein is CASSSGGTANTGELFF. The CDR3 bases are TGTGCCAGTAGCTCCGGCGGAACCGCGAACACCGGGGAGCTGTTTTTT.

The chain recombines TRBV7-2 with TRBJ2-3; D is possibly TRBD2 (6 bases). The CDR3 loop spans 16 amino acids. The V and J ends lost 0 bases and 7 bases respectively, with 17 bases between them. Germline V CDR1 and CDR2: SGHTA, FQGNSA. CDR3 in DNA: TGTGCCAGCAGCTTAGCGGGGACGGGAGTCCAACATACGCAGTATTTT. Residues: CASSLAGTGVQHTQYF.

In DNA form, the CDR3 reads TGTGCCAGCAGTTACCCCGAAACAGGGGGCGTGGAGACCCAGTACTTC. As protein: CASSYPETGGVETQYF. The chain links TRBV6-5 to TRBJ2-5; the match to TRBD1 covers 9 bases. The J segment lost 5 bases and the V segment lost 2 bases, leaving 9 bases of the junction unmatched. Germline V gene sequence: CDR1 MNHEY, CDR2 SVGAGI. This CDR3 has 16 amino acids.

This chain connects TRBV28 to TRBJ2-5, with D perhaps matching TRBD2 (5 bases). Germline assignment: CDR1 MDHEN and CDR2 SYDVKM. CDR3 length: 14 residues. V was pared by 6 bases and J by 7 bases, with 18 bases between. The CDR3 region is CASSGRSYGGTQYF. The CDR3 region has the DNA TGTGCCAGCAGCGGACGGAGCTATGGAGGGACCCAGTACTTC.

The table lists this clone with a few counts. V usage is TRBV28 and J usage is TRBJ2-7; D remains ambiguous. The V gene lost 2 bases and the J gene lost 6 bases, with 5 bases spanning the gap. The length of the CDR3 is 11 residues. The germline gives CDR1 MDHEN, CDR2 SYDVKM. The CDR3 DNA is TGTGCCAGCAGTTTACGGTCCGAGCAGTACTTC. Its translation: CASSLRSEQYF.

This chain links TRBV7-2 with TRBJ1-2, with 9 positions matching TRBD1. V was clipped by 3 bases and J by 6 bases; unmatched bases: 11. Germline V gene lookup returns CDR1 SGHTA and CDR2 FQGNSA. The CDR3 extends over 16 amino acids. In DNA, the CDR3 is TGTGCCAGCAGCTTGGGGCTCAACAGGGGGCTTAATGGCTACACCTTC. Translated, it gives CASSLGLNRGLNGYTF. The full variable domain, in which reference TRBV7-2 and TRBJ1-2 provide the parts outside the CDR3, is GAGVSQSPSNKVTEKGKDVELRCDPISGHTALYWYRQSLGQGLEFLIYFQGNSAPDKSGLPSDRFSAERTGGSVSTLTIQRTQQEDSAVYLCASSLGLNRGLNGYTFGSGTRLTVV.

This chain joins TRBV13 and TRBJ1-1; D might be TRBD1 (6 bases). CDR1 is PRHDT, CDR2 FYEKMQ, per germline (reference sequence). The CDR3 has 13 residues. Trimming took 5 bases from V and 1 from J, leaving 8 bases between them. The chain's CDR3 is CASSRDKNTEAFF. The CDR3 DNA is TGTGCCAGCAGCCGGGACAAGAACACTGAAGCTTTCTTT.

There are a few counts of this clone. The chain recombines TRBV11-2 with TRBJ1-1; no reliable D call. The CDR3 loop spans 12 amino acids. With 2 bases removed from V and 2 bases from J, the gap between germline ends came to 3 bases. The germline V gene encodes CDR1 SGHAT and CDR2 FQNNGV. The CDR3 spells CASSLTNTEAFF. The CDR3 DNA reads TGTGCCAGCAGCTTAACAAACACTGAAGCTTTCTTT.

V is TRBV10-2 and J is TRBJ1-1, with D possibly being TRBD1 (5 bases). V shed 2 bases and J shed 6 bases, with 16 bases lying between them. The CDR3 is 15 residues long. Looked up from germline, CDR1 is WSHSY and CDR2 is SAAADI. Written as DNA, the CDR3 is TGCGCCAGCAGTGAGCCTGGGGACTACAAACCTGAAGCTTTCTTT. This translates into CASSEPGDYKPEAFF.

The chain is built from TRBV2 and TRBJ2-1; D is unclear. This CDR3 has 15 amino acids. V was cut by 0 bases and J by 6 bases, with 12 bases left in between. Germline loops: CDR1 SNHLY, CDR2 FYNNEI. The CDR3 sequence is CASSEARSWINEQFF. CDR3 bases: TGTGCCAGCAGTGAAGCGAGGAGCTGGATCAATGAGCAGTTCTTC.

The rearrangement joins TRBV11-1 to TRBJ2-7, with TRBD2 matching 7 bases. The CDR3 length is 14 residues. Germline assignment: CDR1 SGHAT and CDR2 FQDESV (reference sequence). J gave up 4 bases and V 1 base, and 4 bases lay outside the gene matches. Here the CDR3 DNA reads TGTGCCAGCAGCTTAGACGGGACTACATACGAGCAGTACTTC. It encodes CASSLDGTTYEQYF. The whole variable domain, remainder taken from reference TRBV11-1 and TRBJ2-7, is EAEVAQSPRYKITEKSQAVAFWCDPISGHATLYWYRQILGQGPELLVQFQDESVVDDSQLPKDRFSAERLKGVDSTLKIQPAELGDSAMYLCASSLDGTTYEQYFGPGTRLTVT.

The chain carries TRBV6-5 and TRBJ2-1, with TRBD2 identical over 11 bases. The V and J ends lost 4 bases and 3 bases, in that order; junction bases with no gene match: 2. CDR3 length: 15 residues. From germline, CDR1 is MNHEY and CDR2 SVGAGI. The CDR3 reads CASSSGLADYNEQFF. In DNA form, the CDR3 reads TGTGCCAGCAGTTCGGGACTAGCGGACTACAATGAGCAGTTCTTC.

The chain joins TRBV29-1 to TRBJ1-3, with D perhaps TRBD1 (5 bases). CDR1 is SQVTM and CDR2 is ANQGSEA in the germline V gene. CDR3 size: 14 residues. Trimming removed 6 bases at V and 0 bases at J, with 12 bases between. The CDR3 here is CSVDTGVSGNTIYF. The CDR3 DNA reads TGCAGCGTAGATACAGGCGTCTCTGGAAACACCATATATTTT. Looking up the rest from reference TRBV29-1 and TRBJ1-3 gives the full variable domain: SAVISQKPSRDICQRGTSLTIQCQVDSQVTMMFWYRQQPGQSLTLIATANQGSEATYESGFVIDKFPISRPNLTFSTLTVSNMSPEDSSIYLCSVDTGVSGNTIYFGEGSWLTVV.

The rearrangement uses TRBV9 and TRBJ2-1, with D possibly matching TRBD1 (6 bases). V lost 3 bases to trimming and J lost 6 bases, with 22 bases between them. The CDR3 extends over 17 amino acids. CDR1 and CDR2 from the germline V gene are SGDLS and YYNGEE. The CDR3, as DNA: TGTGCCAGCAGCGGGCCTGGGGCCTCTCTAGGGGGCAATGAGCAGTTCTTC. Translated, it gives CASSGPGASLGGNEQFF.

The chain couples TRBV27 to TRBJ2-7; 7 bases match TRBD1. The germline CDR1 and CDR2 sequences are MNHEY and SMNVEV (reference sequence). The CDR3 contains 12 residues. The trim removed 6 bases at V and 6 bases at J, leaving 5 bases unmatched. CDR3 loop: CASSPQGFEQYF. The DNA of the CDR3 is TGTGCCAGCAGCCCACAGGGGTTCGAGCAGTACTTC.

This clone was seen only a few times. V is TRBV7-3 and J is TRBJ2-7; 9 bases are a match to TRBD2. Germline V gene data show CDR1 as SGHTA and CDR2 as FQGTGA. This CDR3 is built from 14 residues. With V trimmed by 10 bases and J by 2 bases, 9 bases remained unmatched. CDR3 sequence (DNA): TGTGCCACCGGCAAGGGGACTAGCCCCTACGAGCAGTACTTC. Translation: CATGKGTSPYEQYF.

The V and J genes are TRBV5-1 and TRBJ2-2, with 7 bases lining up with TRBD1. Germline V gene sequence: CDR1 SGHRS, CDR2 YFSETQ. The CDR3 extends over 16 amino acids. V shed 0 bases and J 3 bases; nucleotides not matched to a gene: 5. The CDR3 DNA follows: TGCGCCAGCAGCTTGGCGACAGGGCGGGACACCGGGGAGCTGTTTTTT. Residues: CASSLATGRDTGELFF.

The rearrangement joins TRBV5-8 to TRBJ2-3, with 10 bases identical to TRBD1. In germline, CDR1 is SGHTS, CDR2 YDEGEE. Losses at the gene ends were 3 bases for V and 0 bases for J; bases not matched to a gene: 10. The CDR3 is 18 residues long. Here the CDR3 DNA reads TGTGCCAGCAGCTGGGGGGACAGGGGCCTCTCCAGCACAGATACGCAGTATTTT. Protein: CASSWGDRGLSSTDTQYF.

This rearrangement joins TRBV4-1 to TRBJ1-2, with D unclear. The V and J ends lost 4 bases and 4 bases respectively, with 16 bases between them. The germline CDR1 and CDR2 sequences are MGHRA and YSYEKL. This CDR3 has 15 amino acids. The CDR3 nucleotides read TGCGCCAGCAGCCCCTTAAGTGAGGGCGGCTATGGCTACACCTTC. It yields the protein CASSPLSEGGYGYTF.

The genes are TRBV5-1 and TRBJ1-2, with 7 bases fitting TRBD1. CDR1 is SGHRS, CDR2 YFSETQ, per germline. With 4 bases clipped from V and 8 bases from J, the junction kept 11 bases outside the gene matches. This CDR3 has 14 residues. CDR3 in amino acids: CASSQGTVVEGYTF. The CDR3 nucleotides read TGCGCCAGCAGCCAAGGGACAGTAGTTGAGGGCTACACCTTC.

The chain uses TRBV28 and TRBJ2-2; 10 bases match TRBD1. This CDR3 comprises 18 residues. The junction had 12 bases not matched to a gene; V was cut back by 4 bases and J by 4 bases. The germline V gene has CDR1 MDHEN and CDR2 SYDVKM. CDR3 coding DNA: TGTGCCAGCAGTTCCGGGACAGGGGCCCTGCGTGGCACCGGGGAGCTGTTTTTT. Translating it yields CASSSGTGALRGTGELFF. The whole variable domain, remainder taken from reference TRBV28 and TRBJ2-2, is DVKVTQSSRYLVKRTGEKVFLECVQDMDHENMFWYRQDPGLGLRLIYFSYDVKMKEKGDIPEGYSVSREKKERFSLILESASTNQTSMYLCASSSGTGALRGTGELFFGEGSRLTVL.

CDR3 DNA sequence: TGTGCCAGCAGCTCTGAAATCACCGGGGCCTACGAGCAGTACTTC. It yields the protein CASSSEITGAYEQYF. J is TRBJ2-7 and V is TRBV28; a weak D match, TRBD2 (5 bases). Trimming stripped 6 bases from V and 2 bases from J, with 17 bases between. The CDR3 has 15 residues. Germline V gives CDR1 MDHEN, CDR2 SYDVKM.